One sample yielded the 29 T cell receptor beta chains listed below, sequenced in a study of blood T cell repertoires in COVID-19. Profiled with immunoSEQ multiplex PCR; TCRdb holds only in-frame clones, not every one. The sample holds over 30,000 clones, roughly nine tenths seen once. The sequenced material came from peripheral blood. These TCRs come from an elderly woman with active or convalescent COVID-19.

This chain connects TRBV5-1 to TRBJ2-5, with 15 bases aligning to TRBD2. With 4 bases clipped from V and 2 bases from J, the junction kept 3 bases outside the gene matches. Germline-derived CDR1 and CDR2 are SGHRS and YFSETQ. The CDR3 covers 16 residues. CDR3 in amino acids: CASSPGLAGGQETQYF. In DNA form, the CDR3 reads TGCGCCAGCAGCCCGGGACTAGCGGGGGGACAAGAGACCCAGTACTTC.

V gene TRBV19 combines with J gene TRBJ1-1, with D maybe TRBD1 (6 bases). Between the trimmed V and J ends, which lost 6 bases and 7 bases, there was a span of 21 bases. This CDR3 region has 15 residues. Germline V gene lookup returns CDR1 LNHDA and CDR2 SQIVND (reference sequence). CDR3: CASSVSAKGDNEAFF. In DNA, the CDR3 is TGTGCCAGTAGCGTTTCCGCCAAGGGGGACAATGAAGCTTTCTTT. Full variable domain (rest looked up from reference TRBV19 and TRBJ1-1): DGGITQSPKYLFRKEGQNVTLSCEQNLNHDAMYWYRQDPGQGLRLIYYSQIVNDFQKGDIAEGYSVSREKKESFPLTVTSAQKNPTAFYLCASSVSAKGDNEAFFGQGTRLTVV.

The CDR3, as DNA: TGCAGCGTTGAAACTCTTACTAGCGCTCTAAATGAGCAGTTCTTC. As protein: CSVETLTSALNEQFF. The chain couples TRBV29-1 to TRBJ2-1, with TRBD2 matching 7 bases. Germline CDR1 reads SQVTM; CDR2 reads ANQGSEA. The V segment lost 2 bases and the J segment 7 bases; nucleotides outside the gene matches: 11. The CDR3 has 15 amino acids.

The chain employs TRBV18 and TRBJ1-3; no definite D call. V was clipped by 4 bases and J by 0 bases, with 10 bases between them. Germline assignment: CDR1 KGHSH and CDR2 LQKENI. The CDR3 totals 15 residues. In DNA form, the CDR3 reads TGTGCCAGCTCACACCTCGACACCTCTGGAAACACCATATATTTT. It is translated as CASSHLDTSGNTIYF.

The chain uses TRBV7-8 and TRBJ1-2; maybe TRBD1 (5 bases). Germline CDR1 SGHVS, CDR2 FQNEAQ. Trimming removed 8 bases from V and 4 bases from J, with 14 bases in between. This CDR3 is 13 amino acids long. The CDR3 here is CASERTGGYGYTF. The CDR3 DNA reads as TGTGCCAGCGAACGGACGGGGGGCTATGGCTACACCTTC. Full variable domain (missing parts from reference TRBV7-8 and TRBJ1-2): GAGVSQSPRYKVAKRGQDVALRCDPISGHVSLFWYQQALGQGPEFLTYFQNEAQLDKSGLPSDRFFAERPEGSVSTLKIQRTQQEDSAVYLCASERTGGYGYTFGSGTRLTVV.

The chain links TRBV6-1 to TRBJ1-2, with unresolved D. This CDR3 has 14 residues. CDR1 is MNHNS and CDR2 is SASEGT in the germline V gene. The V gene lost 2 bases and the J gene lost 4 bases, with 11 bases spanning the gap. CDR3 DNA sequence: TGTGCCAGCAGTGAATCAGGCAGTGCCTATGGCTACACCTTC. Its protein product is CASSESGSAYGYTF.

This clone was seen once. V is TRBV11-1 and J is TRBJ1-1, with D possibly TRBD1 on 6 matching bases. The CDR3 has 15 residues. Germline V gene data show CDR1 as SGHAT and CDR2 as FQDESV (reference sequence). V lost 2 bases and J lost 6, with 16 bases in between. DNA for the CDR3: TGTGCCAGCAGCTTACGGCAGGGGAGGGATTCTGAAGCTTTCTTT. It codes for CASSLRQGRDSEAFF. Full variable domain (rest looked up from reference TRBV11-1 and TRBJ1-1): EAEVAQSPRYKITEKSQAVAFWCDPISGHATLYWYRQILGQGPELLVQFQDESVVDDSQLPKDRFSAERLKGVDSTLKIQPAELGDSAMYLCASSLRQGRDSEAFFGQGTRLTVV.

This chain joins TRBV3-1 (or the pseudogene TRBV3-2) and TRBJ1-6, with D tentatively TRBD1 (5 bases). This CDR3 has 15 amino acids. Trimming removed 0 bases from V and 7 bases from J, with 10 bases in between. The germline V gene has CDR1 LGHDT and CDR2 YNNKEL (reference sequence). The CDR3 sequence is CASSQDNRPNSPLHF. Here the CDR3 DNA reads TGTGCCAGCAGCCAAGACAACAGGCCGAATTCACCCCTCCACTTT.

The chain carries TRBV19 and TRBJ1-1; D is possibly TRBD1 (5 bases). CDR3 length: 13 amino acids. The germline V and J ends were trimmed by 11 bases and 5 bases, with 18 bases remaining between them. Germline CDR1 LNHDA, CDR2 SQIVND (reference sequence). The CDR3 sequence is CAAGEEGSTEAFF. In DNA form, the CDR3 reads TGTGCCGCAGGCGAGGAGGGGAGTACTGAAGCTTTCTTT.

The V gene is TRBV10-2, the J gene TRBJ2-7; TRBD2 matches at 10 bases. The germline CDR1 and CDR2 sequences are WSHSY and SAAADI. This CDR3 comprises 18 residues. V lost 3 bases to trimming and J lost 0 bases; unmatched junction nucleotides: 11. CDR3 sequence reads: CASSDVAGGPSYSYEQYF. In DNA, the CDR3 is TGCGCCAGCAGTGATGTAGCGGGGGGCCCATCTTACTCCTACGAGCAGTACTTC.

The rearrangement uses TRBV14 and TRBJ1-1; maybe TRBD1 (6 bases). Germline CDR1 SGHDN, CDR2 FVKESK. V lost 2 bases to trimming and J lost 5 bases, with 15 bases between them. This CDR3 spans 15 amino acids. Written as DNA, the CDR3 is TGTGCCAGCAGCCAATTAGCGGGGGCGAATACTGAAGCTTTCTTT. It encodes CASSQLAGANTEAFF.

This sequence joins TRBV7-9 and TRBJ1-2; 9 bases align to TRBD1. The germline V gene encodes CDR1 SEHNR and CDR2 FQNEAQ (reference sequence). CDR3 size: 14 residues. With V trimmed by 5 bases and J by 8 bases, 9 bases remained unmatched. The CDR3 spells CASSPTQGAGGYTF. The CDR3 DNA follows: TGTGCCAGCAGCCCTACACAGGGGGCGGGAGGCTACACCTTC. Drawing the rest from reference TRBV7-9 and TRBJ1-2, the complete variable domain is DTGVSQNPRHKITKRGQNVTFRCDPISEHNRLYWYRQTLGQGPEFLTYFQNEAQLEKSRLLSDRFSAERPKGSFSTLEIQRTEQGDSAMYLCASSPTQGAGGYTFGSGTRLTVV.

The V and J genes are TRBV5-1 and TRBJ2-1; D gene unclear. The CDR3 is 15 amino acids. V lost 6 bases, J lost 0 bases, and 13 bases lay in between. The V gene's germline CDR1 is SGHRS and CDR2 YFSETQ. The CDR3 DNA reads TGCGCCAGCACTGACTTGAAGAGCTCCTACAATGAGCAGTTCTTC. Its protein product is CASTDLKSSYNEQFF. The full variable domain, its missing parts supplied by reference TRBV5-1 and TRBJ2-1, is KAGVTQTPRYLIKTRGQQVTLSCSPISGHRSVSWYQQTPGQGLQFLFEYFSETQRNKGNFPGRFSGRQFSNSRSEMNVSTLELGDSALYLCASTDLKSSYNEQFFGPGTRLTVL.

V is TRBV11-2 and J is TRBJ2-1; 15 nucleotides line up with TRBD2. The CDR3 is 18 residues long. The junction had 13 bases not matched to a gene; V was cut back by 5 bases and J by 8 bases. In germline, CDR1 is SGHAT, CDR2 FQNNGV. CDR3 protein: CASSLLGGLAGGRDEQFF. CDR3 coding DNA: TGTGCCAGCAGCCTATTGGGTGGACTAGCGGGGGGGAGGGATGAGCAGTTCTTC.

The CDR3 DNA is TGTGCCAGCAGCTTGAGGGGGCGCTTAGGTGGGAGTCAGCCCCAGCATTTT. This codes for CASSLRGRLGGSQPQHF. The chain has TRBV7-2 and TRBJ1-5, with TRBD1 matching over 7 bases. This CDR3 has 17 residues. Germline V gene lookup returns CDR1 SGHTA and CDR2 FQGNSA. V lost 3 bases to trimming and J lost 6 bases; unmatched junction nucleotides: 14.

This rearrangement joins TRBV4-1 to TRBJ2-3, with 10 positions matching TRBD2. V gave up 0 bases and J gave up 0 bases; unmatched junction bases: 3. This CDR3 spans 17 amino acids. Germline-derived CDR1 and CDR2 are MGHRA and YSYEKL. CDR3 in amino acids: CASSQDTSGVSTDTQYF. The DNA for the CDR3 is TGCGCCAGCAGCCAAGATACTAGCGGGGTAAGCACAGATACGCAGTATTTT.

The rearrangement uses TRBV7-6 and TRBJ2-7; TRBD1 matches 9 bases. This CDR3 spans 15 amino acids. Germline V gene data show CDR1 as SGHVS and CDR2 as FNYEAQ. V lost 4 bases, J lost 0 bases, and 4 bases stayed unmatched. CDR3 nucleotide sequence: TGTGCCAGCAGCTCAGGGACAGGGAGCTCCTACGAGCAGTACTTC. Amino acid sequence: CASSSGTGSSYEQYF.

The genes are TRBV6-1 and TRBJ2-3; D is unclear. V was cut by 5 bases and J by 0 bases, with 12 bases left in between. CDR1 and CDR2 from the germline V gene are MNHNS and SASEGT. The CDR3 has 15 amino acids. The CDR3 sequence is CASSRRVTSTDTQYF. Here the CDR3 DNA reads TGTGCCAGCAGTCGCCGCGTTACTAGCACAGATACGCAGTATTTT.

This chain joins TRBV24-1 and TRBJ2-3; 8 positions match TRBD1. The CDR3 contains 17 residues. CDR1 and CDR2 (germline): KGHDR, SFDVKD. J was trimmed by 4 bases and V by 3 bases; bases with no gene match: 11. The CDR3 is CATSDPQGAGYADTQYF. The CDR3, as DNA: TGTGCCACCAGTGATCCCCAGGGGGCGGGATACGCAGATACGCAGTATTTT.

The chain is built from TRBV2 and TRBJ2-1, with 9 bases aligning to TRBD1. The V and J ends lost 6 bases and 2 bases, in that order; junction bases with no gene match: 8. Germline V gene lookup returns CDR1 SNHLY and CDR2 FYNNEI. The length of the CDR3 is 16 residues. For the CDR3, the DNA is TGTGCCAGCAGCCTGAAAACAGGGGGCGCCTACAATGAGCAGTTCTTC. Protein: CASSLKTGGAYNEQFF.

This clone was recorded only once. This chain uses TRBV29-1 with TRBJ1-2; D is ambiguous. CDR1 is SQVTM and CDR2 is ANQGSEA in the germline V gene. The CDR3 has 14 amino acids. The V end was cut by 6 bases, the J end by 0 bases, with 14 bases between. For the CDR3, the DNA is TGCAGCGTCGGAGGGATTGGTCCTAACTATGGCTACACCTTC. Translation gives CSVGGIGPNYGYTF.

The CDR3 spells CASSSDRAFQPQHF. The DNA of the CDR3 is TGTGCCAGCTCATCGGACAGGGCCTTTCAGCCCCAGCATTTT. The gene calls are TRBV18 and TRBJ1-5, with 8 nucleotides matching TRBD1. The CDR3 totals 14 residues. Germline lookup yields CDR1 KGHSH and CDR2 LQKENI. Trimming cost V 5 bases and J 6 bases; bases outside gene matches: 6.

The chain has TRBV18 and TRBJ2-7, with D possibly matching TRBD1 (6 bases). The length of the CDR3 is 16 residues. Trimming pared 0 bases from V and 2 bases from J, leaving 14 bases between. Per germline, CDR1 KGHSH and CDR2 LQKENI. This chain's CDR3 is CASSPPVQGGAYEQYF. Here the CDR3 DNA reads TGTGCCAGCTCACCACCGGTACAGGGTGGCGCCTACGAGCAGTACTTC.

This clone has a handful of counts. The CDR3 region is CASSLVQYSFSLLNQPQHF. CDR3 in DNA: TGTGCCAGCAGCTTGGTACAGTATTCCTTCTCTTTACTCAATCAGCCCCAGCATTTT. The V and J genes are TRBV5-8 and TRBJ1-5, with unresolved D. Trimming stripped 0 bases from V and 3 bases from J, with 22 bases between. From germline, CDR1 is SGHTS and CDR2 YDEGEE. The CDR3 is 19 residues long. The whole variable domain, filled in from reference TRBV5-8 and TRBJ1-5, reads EAGVTQSPTHLIKTRGQQATLRCSPISGHTSVYWYQQALGLGLQFLLWYDEGEERNRGNFPPRFSGRQFPNYSSELNVNALELEDSALYLCASSLVQYSFSLLNQPQHFGDGTRLSIL.

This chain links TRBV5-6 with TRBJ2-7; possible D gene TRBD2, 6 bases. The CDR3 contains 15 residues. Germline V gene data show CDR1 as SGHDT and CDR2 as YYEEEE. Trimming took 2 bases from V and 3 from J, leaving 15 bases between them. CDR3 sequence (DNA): TGTGCCAGCAGCTTTTGGGGGGAGGTGTACTACGAGCAGTACTTC. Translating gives CASSFWGEVYYEQYF.

In DNA, the CDR3 is TGTGCCAGCAGCTTAGGTCAGGGGGTTACAGATACGCAGTATTTT. It translates to CASSLGQGVTDTQYF. The chain has TRBV7-9 and TRBJ2-3; 7 bases fit TRBD1. The trim removed 1 base at V and 3 bases at J, leaving 4 bases unmatched. Germline CDR1 SEHNR, CDR2 FQNEAQ (reference sequence). The CDR3 covers 15 residues.

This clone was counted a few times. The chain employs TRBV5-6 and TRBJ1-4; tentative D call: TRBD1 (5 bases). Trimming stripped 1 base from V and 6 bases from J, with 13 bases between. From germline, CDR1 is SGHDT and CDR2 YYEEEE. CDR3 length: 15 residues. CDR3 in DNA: TGTGCCAGCAGCTTGAGTGGCAGGGCGTATGAAAAACTGTTTTTT. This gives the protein CASSLSGRAYEKLFF.

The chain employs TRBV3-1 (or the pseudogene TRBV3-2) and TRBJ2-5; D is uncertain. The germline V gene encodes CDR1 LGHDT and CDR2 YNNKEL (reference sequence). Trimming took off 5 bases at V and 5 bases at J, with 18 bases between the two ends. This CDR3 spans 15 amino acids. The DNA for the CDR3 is TGTGCCAGCAGCTCGAGAACGCTGATCCTGGAGACCCAGTACTTC. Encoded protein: CASSSRTLILETQYF.

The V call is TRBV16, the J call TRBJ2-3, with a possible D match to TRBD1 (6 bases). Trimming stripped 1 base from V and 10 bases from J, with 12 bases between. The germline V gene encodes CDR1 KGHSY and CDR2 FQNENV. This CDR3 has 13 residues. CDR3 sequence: CASSQFRQVAQYF. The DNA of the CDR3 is TGTGCCAGCAGCCAATTCCGACAGGTTGCGCAGTATTTT.